The T cell receptor beta chain described here comes from a study of CD8 T cells in ankylosing spondylitis. Study-wide points: Seven to nine highly homologous variants formed a TCR beta motif that appeared characteristic of ankylosing spondylitis blood.

This clonotype was detected only a few times. Its antigen is still unknown. TCRdb reprocessed the 5' RACE reads with MiXCR, giving one entry per CDR3 protein. This table holds about 220,000 distinct CDR3 sequences, around 7.9% found once. CDR3 size: 12 residues. V lost 0 bases, J lost 3 bases, and 3 bases lay in between. This sequence originates from a male donor with ankylosing spondylitis. Source material: blood, either unsorted or a sorted T cell fraction (not recorded which). The chain uses TRBV12-3 or TRBV12-4 and TRBJ2-7; no clear D gene. In DNA, the CDR3 is TGTGCCAGCAGTTTAGCCTTCTACGAGCAGTACTTC. Its protein product is CASSLAFYEQYF.